This TCR beta chain comes out of a study of CXCR3-negative and CXCR3-positive naive CD8 T cells. General study points: CXCR3 expression dropped partially after cryopreservation, and most assays relied on fresh PBMCs. The study found more hydrophobic TRB CDR3s in CXCR3-positive naive cells than in CXCR3-negative naive cells.

CD45RO-CCR7+CD27+CD95- characterized naive CD8+ T cells. Remarks on this clonotype: Its antigen is not known.

The germline gives CDR1 SGHVS, CDR2 FNYEAQ. The CDR3 covers 17 residues. Preparation of TRB cDNA libraries relied on 5' RACE carrying UMI labels. TCRdb re-called the 5' RACE reads and gives one entry per CDR3 protein, without DNA. The sample data list tens of thousands of distinct CDR3 sequences. The sequence was obtained from a human donor in good health. Some clones in this sample may be carry-over from other donors' samples. Source material: naive CXCR3- CD8+ T cells from blood. Documented subset: CD45RO-CCR7+CD27+CD95- naive CD8+ T cells lacking CXCR3 (TNR3-). The gene calls are TRBV7-6 and TRBJ2-3; with no DNA, the TCRdb D assignment of TRBD2 cannot be verified. The CDR3 is CASSSRLAGGPEDTQYF.